This T cell receptor (beta chain) stems from a study of OX40 agonist ivuxolimab in advanced cancers. About the research overall: Patients undergoing dose escalation presented with hepatocellular carcinoma, melanoma, renal cell or head and neck cancer. Males comprised 70% to 90% of the group, whose mean age was around 62 years (range roughly 20 to 90). Previous treatment with anti-PD-1, anti-PD-L1 or anti-CTLA-4 therapy was allowed; approximately 40% had received some.

Samples were taken at baseline and on day 1 of cycles 4 and 7. With 0 bases removed from V and 4 bases from J, the gap between germline ends came to 6 bases. CDR1 is SGHDN and CDR2 is FVKESK in the germline V gene. The CDR3 has 13 amino acids. The table came from immunoSEQ multiplex PCR; TCRdb's copy has only in-frame clones and leaves some out. Here the sample spans 15,000 to 20,000 clones, roughly 82% being singletons. This clone was seen more than once but under ten times. This material consisted of CD4+ or CD8+ T cells sorted from blood, taken in a trial of the OX40 agonist ivuxolimab. The chain links TRBV14 to TRBJ1-1; D is undetermined. The TCR sequence derives from an adult with an advanced solid tumor such as melanoma, head and neck, liver or kidney cancer. CDR3 bases: TGTGCCAGCAGCCAAGAAGAGGGCACTGAAGCTTTCTTT. Translation: CASSQEEGTEAFF.